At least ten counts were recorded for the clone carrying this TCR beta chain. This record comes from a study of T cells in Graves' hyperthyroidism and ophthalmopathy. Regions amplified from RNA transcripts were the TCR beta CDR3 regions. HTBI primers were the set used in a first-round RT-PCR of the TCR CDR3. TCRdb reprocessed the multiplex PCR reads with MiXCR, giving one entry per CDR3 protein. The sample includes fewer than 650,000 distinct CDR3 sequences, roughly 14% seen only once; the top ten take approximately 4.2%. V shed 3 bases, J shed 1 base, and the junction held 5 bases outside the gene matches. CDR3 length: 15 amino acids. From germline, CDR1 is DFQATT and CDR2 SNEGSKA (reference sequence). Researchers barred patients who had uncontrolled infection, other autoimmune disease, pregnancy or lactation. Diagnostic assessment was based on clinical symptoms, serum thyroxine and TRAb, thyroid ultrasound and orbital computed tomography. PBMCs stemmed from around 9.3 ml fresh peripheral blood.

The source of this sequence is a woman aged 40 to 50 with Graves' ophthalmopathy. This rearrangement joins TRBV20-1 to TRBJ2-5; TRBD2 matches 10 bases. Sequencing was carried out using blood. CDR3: CSARALAGSQETQYF. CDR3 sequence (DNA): TGCAGTGCTAGGGCACTAGCGGGATCCCAAGAGACCCAGTACTTC.